Below, 9 T cell receptor beta chains from the same sample are listed, as sequenced in a study of early T cells in non-severe SARS-CoV-2 infection. TCRdb passed the 5' RACE reads through MiXCR, listing each CDR3 protein once. The repertoire includes about 76,000 distinct CDR3 sequences, 15% to 19% of them detected once, and more than 10% sits in the top ten. Sequences were obtained from whole blood. The receptors here all came from an adult who was a healthcare worker with PCR-confirmed SARS-CoV-2 infection or an uninfected control (not recorded which).

This clonotype was seen many times. J is TRBJ2-7 and V is TRBV9; D gene unclear. Germline assignment: CDR1 SGDLS and CDR2 YYNGEE. V shed 3 bases and J shed 3 bases, with 13 bases lying between them. The CDR3 spans 14 residues. The CDR3 bases are TGTGCCAGCAGCGGTGGTGGGGAATTCTACGAGCAGTACTTC. As protein: CASSGGGEFYEQYF. The variable domain in full, completed from reference TRBV9 and TRBJ2-7, reads DSGVTQTPKHLITATGQRVTLRCSPRSGDLSVYWYQQSLDQGLQFLIQYYNGEERAKGNILERFSAQQFPDLHSELNLSSLELGDSALYFCASSGGGEFYEQYFGPGTRLTVT.

The sample holds a few counts of this clonotype. V usage is TRBV10-3 and J usage is TRBJ2-1, with 10 positions matching TRBD2. There are 17 residues in the CDR3. V lost 7 bases to trimming and J lost 4 bases; unmatched junction nucleotides: 13. CDR1 and CDR2 from the germline V gene are ENHRY and SYGVKD. The CDR3 spells CAIKRWVGTSEYNEQFF. Here the CDR3 DNA reads TGTGCCATCAAACGGTGGGTAGGGACTAGCGAATACAATGAGCAGTTCTTC.

The V gene is TRBV7-9, the J gene TRBJ2-7; TRBD1 agrees at 11 bases. Germline assignment: CDR1 SEHNR and CDR2 FQNEAQ (reference sequence). There are 16 residues in the CDR3. The junction had 7 bases not matched to a gene; V was cut back by 4 bases and J by 2 bases. CDR3 sequence reads: CASSSGPGQGAYEQYF. Written as DNA, the CDR3 is TGTGCCAGCAGCTCGGGACCGGGACAGGGGGCCTACGAGCAGTACTTC.

This clonotype was seen more than once but under ten times. The gene calls are TRBV7-9 and TRBJ2-7, with D possibly TRBD1 on 5 matching bases. V was clipped by 1 base and J by 2 bases, with 6 bases between them. The germline V gene has CDR1 SEHNR and CDR2 FQNEAQ (reference sequence). The CDR3 contains 13 residues. The CDR3 region is CASSLGRAYEQYF. The DNA for the CDR3 is TGTGCCAGCAGCTTAGGCAGGGCCTACGAGCAGTACTTC.

In its sample, this clonotype ranks as medium-sized (0.01 to 0.1%). This CDR3 is CASSLAQNTEAFF. In nucleotides, the CDR3 is TGTGCCAGCAGCTTAGCGCAGAACACTGAAGCTTTCTTT. V usage is TRBV7-2 and J usage is TRBJ1-1; D unclear. Trimming stripped 0 bases from V and 1 base from J, with 3 bases between. CDR1 and CDR2 from the germline V gene are SGHTA and FQGNSA. The CDR3 has 13 residues.

The CDR3 reads CASSHDRGRDEKLFF. As DNA, the CDR3 is TGTGCCAGCAGCCATGACAGGGGGAGGGATGAAAAACTGTTTTTT. V usage is TRBV3-1 and J usage is TRBJ1-4, with 9 bases lining up with TRBD1. Trimming cost V 3 bases and J 6 bases; bases outside gene matches: 5. Germline V gives CDR1 LGHDT, CDR2 YNNKEL (reference sequence). This CDR3 region has 15 residues.

This clonotype was counted between two and nine times. The V call is TRBV7-3, the J call TRBJ2-7; 7 positions agree with TRBD1. CDR3 length: 14 residues. V lost 3 bases and J lost 6; bases outside the gene matches: 8. Germline values: CDR1 SGHTA, CDR2 FQGTGA. The CDR3 protein is CASSLGTGVGEQYF. CDR3 coding DNA: TGTGCCAGCAGCTTGGGAACAGGGGTTGGCGAGCAGTACTTC. The whole variable domain, filled in from reference TRBV7-3 and TRBJ2-7, reads GAGVSQTPSNKVTEKGKYVELRCDPISGHTALYWYRQSLGQGPEFLIYFQGTGAADDSGLPNDRFFAVRPEGSVSTLKIQRTERGDSAVYLCASSLGTGVGEQYFGPGTRLTVT.

The chain carries TRBV10-2 and TRBJ2-7, with D perhaps TRBD1 or TRBD2 (6 bases each). There are 15 residues in the CDR3. Trimming left V 7 bases short and J 3 bases short, with 19 bases between. The V gene's germline CDR1 is WSHSY and CDR2 SAAADI. CDR3 loop: CASTPWAQGGYEQYF. CDR3 nucleotides: TGCGCCAGCACCCCCTGGGCACAGGGAGGCTACGAGCAGTACTTC.

This clonotype showed up just a few times. J is TRBJ2-3 and V is TRBV20-1, with D possibly TRBD2 on 5 matching bases. Germline CDR1 and CDR2: DFQATT and SNEGSKA (reference sequence). The CDR3 is 15 amino acids. V shed 0 bases and J shed 4 bases, with 14 bases lying between them. In nucleotides, the CDR3 is TGCAGTGCTAGAGATGCGAGGGTTAACGCAGATACGCAGTATTTT. Its translation is CSARDARVNADTQYF.